The source of this TCR beta chain is a study of blood T cell repertoires in COVID-19. TCRdb's copy holds only in-frame clones and misses some; the assay was immunoSEQ multiplex PCR. The sample has more than 45,000 clones, 75% to 95% seen once. Germline V gene data show CDR1 as KGHSH and CDR2 as LQKENI. Deletions cut 4 bases from V and 8 bases from J, with 12 bases between. The CDR3 is made up of 14 amino acids. This chain uses TRBV18 with TRBJ1-6, with D perhaps matching TRBD1 (6 bases). Sequenced material: peripheral blood. The TCR originated in a man between 65 and 85 years old with acute or convalescent COVID-19. CDR3 residues: CASSRGQMDSPLHF. In nucleotides, the CDR3 is TGTGCCAGCTCACGCGGACAGATGGATTCACCCCTCCACTTT.